The rows below give T cell receptor beta chains drawn from one sample of a study of radiation and T cells in renal cell carcinoma. Sequencing used immunoSEQ multiplex PCR; TCRdb keeps in-frame clones, though not all of them. The sample has roughly 170,000 clones, about 87% seen once. The sample consisted of blood, taken from a patient whose treatment included radiotherapy and nephrectomy. These receptors originate from a woman aged 45-65 years with renal cell carcinoma. The CDR3 runs from the conserved cysteine through the conserved F or W. A D gene is named only where the DNA matches it firmly.

V gene,D gene,J gene,CDR3 protein,CDR3 DNA
TRBV5-6,-,TRBJ2-1,CASSQGLGSYNEQFF,TGTGCCAGCAGCCAGGGACTGGGCTCCTACAATGAGCAGTTCTTC
TRBV5-6,-,TRBJ1-1,CASSSVRALTEAFF,TGTGCCAGCAGCTCGGTCAGGGCGCTTACTGAAGCTTTCTTT
TRBV6-5,-,TRBJ1-3,CAWGRMNTIYF,TGTGCGTGGGGGAGGATGAACACCATATATTTT
TRBV7-3,TRBD1,TRBJ2-7,CASSLSGQGDYEQYF,TGTGCCAGCAGCTTATCCGGACAGGGGGATTACGAGCAGTACTTC
TRBV4-1,-,TRBJ2-7,CASSPQMRGGKVYEQYF,TGCGCCAGCAGCCCTCAGATGAGGGGGGGAAAAGTCTACGAGCAGTACTTC
TRBV2,-,TRBJ1-1,CASSEYGTEAFF,TGTGCCAGCAGTGAATACGGGACCGAAGCTTTCTTT
TRBV6-5,-,TRBJ1-3,CASSYEGGGGNTIYF,TGTGCCAGCAGTTACGAGGGCGGTGGAGGTAACACCATATATTTT
TRBV5-1,TRBD1,TRBJ1-5,CASSLDRGGQPQHF,TGCGCCAGCAGCTTGGACAGGGGTGGCCAGCCCCAGCATTTT
TRBV18,-,TRBJ2-5,CASSPPVSKTQYF,TGTGCCAGCTCACCACCCGTCAGTAAGACCCAGTACTTC
TRBV15,TRBD1,TRBJ2-1,CATSRDRGSYNEQFF,TGTGCCACCAGCAGGGACAGGGGCTCCTACAATGAGCAGTTCTTC
TRBV15,-,TRBJ1-2,CATSRDGREQGYTF,TGTGCCACCAGCAGAGATGGAAGGGAACAAGGCTACACCTTC
TRBV6-4,-,TRBJ1-2,CASSDPGLRGTF,TGTGCCAGCAGTGATCCGGGACTGAGGGGCACCTTC
TRBV6-1,TRBD1,TRBJ1-2,CASSVAGTDYGYTF,TGTGCCAGCAGTGTTGCCGGGACAGACTATGGCTACACCTTC
TRBV2,-,TRBJ1-1,CASMGLLNTEAFF,TGTGCCAGCATGGGGTTGTTGAACACTGAAGCTTTCTTT
TRBV19,TRBD2,TRBJ2-2,CASSIDQIAGASGELFF,TGTGCCAGTAGTATAGATCAAATAGCGGGGGCCTCCGGGGAGCTGTTTTTT
TRBV6-5,-,TRBJ1-4,CASRDPGRGTEKLFF,TGTGCCAGCAGGGATCCAGGAAGGGGGACCGAAAAACTGTTTTTT